The rows below give T cell receptor beta chains drawn from one sample of a study of T cells in Graves' hyperthyroidism and ophthalmopathy. TCRdb itself ran the multiplex PCR reads through MiXCR, one entry per CDR3 protein. Here the sample spans under 650,000 distinct CDR3 sequences, roughly 16% being singletons. Sequences were obtained from blood. These receptors came from a woman in her twenties or thirties with Graves' hyperthyroidism. CDR3s include the opening cysteine and the closing phenylalanine or tryptophan. The D gene is left open where the match is weak. Size values are once, few and many counts, or a class for expanded clones, and some rows have none.

J: TRBJ1-4; V: TRBV29-1; size: many; D: .; CDR3: CSVGQGLANEKLFF; DNA: TGCAGCGTTGGCCAGGGTTTGGCTAATGAAAAACTGTTTTTT
J: TRBJ2-7; V: TRBV4-3; size: .; D: TRBD1; CDR3: CASSQEGTGAWEQYF; DNA: TGCGCCAGCAGCCAAGAAGGGACAGGGGCGTGGGAGCAGTACTTC
J: TRBJ2-1; V: TRBV20-1; size: many; D: .; CDR3: CSARSRYFYNEQFF; DNA: TGCAGTGCTAGGTCCAGGTATTTCTACAATGAGCAGTTCTTC
J: TRBJ2-1; V: TRBV29-1; size: many; D: .; CDR3: CSAMGYNEQFF; DNA: TGCAGCGCCATGGGGTACAATGAGCAGTTCTTC
J: TRBJ2-7; V: TRBV7-9; size: many; D: TRBD1; CDR3: CASSVGQGADEQYF; DNA: TGTGCCAGCAGCGTAGGACAGGGGGCCGACGAGCAGTACTTC
J: TRBJ2-3; V: TRBV2; size: many; D: TRBD2; CDR3: CASTLAGSTDTQYF; DNA: TGTGCCAGCACACTAGCGGGAAGCACAGATACGCAGTATTTT
J: TRBJ2-3; V: TRBV15; size: few; D: .; CDR3: CATPLGGGRRNTQYF; DNA: TGTGCCACCCCCTTGGGTGGGGGCAGGAGGAATACGCAGTATTTT
J: TRBJ2-2; V: TRBV5-4; size: once; D: TRBD1; CDR3: CASSTGQANTGELFF; DNA: TGTGCCAGCAGCACGGGACAGGCGAACACCGGGGAGCTGTTTTTT
J: TRBJ1-2; V: TRBV12-3/TRBV12-4; size: many; D: TRBD1; CDR3: CASSLMGAGGKSYTF; DNA: TGTGCCAGCAGTTTAATGGGTGCAGGGGGCAAAAGCTACACCTTC
J: TRBJ2-6; V: TRBV7-3; size: .; D: .; CDR3: CASSLKGYQEAGANVLTF; DNA: TGTGCCAGCAGCTTAAAGGGGTACCAGGAAGCCGGGGCCAACGTCCTGACTTTC
J: TRBJ2-7; V: TRBV28; size: many; D: .; CDR3: CASSYQYEQYF; DNA: TGTGCCAGCAGTTACCAATACGAGCAGTACTTC
J: TRBJ2-6; V: TRBV4-1; size: .; D: TRBD2; CDR3: CASSRTSGSGANVLTF; DNA: TGCGCCAGCAGCCGGACTAGCGGGAGTGGGGCCAACGTCCTGACTTTC
J: TRBJ1-2; V: TRBV4-1; size: .; D: TRBD1; CDR3: CASSQPRQGNYGYTF; DNA: TGCGCCAGCAGCCAGCCCCGACAGGGAAATTATGGCTACACCTTC
J: TRBJ2-1; V: TRBV7-6; size: few; D: TRBD2; CDR3: CASSPLAEKKNEQFF; DNA: TGTGCCAGCAGCCCACTAGCGGAAAAAAAGAATGAGCAGTTCTTC
J: TRBJ1-5; V: TRBV18; size: many; D: .; CDR3: CASSIGQEQPQHF; DNA: TGTGCCAGCTCTATAGGGCAGGAGCAGCCCCAGCATTTT
J: TRBJ2-7; V: TRBV30; size: many; D: .; CDR3: CAWSPGAYEQYF; DNA: TGTGCCTGGAGTCCAGGGGCTTACGAGCAGTACTTC
J: TRBJ1-4; V: TRBV5-1; size: many; D: .; CDR3: CASSPSSGNLEEKLFF; DNA: TGCGCCAGCAGCCCTAGCTCAGGGAATCTTGAGGAAAAACTGTTTTTT
J: TRBJ2-1; V: TRBV9; size: .; D: TRBD2; CDR3: CAGSVGGAAYNEQFF; DNA: TGTGCCGGCAGCGTCGGGGGGGCCGCTTACAATGAGCAGTTCTTC
J: TRBJ2-2; V: TRBV5-4; size: many; D: .; CDR3: CASSSRRTGELFF; DNA: TGTGCCAGCAGCTCTAGGAGGACCGGGGAGCTGTTTTTT
J: TRBJ1-4; V: TRBV6-1; size: many; D: TRBD1; CDR3: CASWKGGAKGEKLFF; DNA: TGTGCCAGCTGGAAAGGGGGCGCAAAGGGTGAAAAACTGTTTTTT
J: TRBJ2-1; V: TRBV7-2; size: many; D: .; CDR3: CASSPRFFAANEQFF; DNA: TGTGCCAGCAGCCCGCGTTTTTTCGCGGCCAATGAGCAGTTCTTC
J: TRBJ2-2; V: TRBV28; size: .; D: .; CDR3: CASIQGRAGAGELFF; DNA: TGTGCCAGCATCCAGGGGCGCGCCGGGGCCGGGGAGCTGTTTTTT
J: TRBJ2-2; V: TRBV2; size: many; D: TRBD1; CDR3: CASRERQGAAGELFF; DNA: TGTGCCAGCAGAGAAAGACAGGGGGCGGCCGGGGAGCTGTTTTTT
J: TRBJ2-5; V: TRBV28; size: many; D: .; CDR3: CASSLAGLAGTQYF; DNA: TGTGCCAGCAGTTTAGCAGGTCTCGCTGGGACCCAGTACTTC
J: TRBJ2-2; V: TRBV6-1; size: .; D: .; CDR3: CAGSEALGTLNTGELFF; DNA: TGTGCCGGCAGTGAAGCGCTGGGGACACTGAACACCGGGGAGCTGTTTTTT
J: TRBJ1-6; V: TRBV18; size: .; D: TRBD1; CDR3: CASSKQGAESPLHF; DNA: TGTGCCAGCTCCAAACAGGGGGCAGAATCACCCCTCCACTTT
J: TRBJ2-7; V: TRBV20-1; size: .; D: TRBD2; CDR3: CSASPRSAGGGSYEQYF; DNA: TGCAGTGCTAGTCCTCGTTCAGCGGGAGGTGGGTCCTACGAGCAGTACTTC
J: TRBJ1-2; V: TRBV12-3/TRBV12-4; size: many; D: .; CDR3: CASSLEGRVGGYTF; DNA: TGTGCCAGCAGTTTAGAAGGGAGGGTAGGCGGCTACACCTTC
J: TRBJ2-3; V: TRBV27; size: many; D: TRBD1; CDR3: CASTRTGGDTQYF; DNA: TGTGCCAGCACTAGGACAGGGGGAGATACGCAGTATTTT
J: TRBJ2-1; V: TRBV7-9; size: few; D: .; CDR3: CASSLGAPRNTFWIYDEQFF; DNA: TGTGCCAGCAGCTTAGGGGCCCCGAGGAACACATTTTGGATCTACGATGAGCAGTTCTTC
J: TRBJ2-3; V: TRBV7-9; size: few; D: .; CDR3: CASSSPLLAETDTQYF; DNA: TGTGCCAGCAGCTCTCCATTGTTGGCGGAGACAGATACGCAGTATTTT
J: TRBJ2-7; V: TRBV20-1; size: many; D: .; CDR3: CSARRAISYEQYF; DNA: TGCAGTGCGCGGCGGGCTATATCCTACGAGCAGTACTTC
J: TRBJ1-1; V: TRBV7-9; size: .; D: .; CDR3: CASSLDPECTEAFF; DNA: TGTGCCAGCAGCTTAGATCCAGAGTGCACTGAAGCTTTCTTT
J: TRBJ2-3; V: TRBV13; size: .; D: TRBD1; CDR3: CASSSGGDGDTQYF; DNA: TGTGCCAGCAGCTCAGGGGGCGACGGGGATACGCAGTATTTT
J: TRBJ1-5; V: TRBV6-1; size: many; D: .; CDR3: CASSDSDGYQPQHF; DNA: TGTGCCAGCAGTGATAGTGACGGATATCAGCCCCAGCATTTT
J: TRBJ2-1; V: TRBV30; size: .; D: .; CDR3: CAWSTRNLGEQFF; DNA: TGTGCCTGGTCGACTAGGAATCTCGGTGAGCAGTTCTTC
J: TRBJ2-3; V: TRBV3-1; size: few; D: .; CDR3: CASSRDADTQYF; DNA: TGTGCCAGCAGCCGAGACGCAGATACGCAGTATTTT
J: TRBJ1-1; V: TRBV5-1; size: .; D: .; CDR3: CASSLPPGQYNTEAFF; DNA: TGCGCCAGCAGCCTACCCCCCGGACAGTATAACACTGAAGCTTTCTTT
J: TRBJ1-4; V: TRBV30; size: .; D: TRBD1; CDR3: CAWGRDRGPNEKLFF; DNA: TGTGCCTGGGGCCGAGACAGGGGACCTAATGAAAAACTGTTTTTT
J: TRBJ2-7; V: TRBV3-1; size: .; D: TRBD2; CDR3: CASSLLLAGHYEQYF; DNA: TGTGCCAGCAGCCTCCTACTAGCGGGGCACTACGAGCAGTACTTC
J: TRBJ2-5; V: TRBV20-1; size: .; D: .; CDR3: CSAAVPGRSFTQYF; DNA: TGCAGTGCCGCAGTCCCGGGACGATCTTTTACCCAGTACTTC
J: TRBJ2-6; V: TRBV6-1; size: .; D: .; CDR3: CASTGEPGANVLTF; DNA: TGTGCCAGCACAGGGGAGCCTGGGGCCAACGTCCTGACTTTC
J: TRBJ1-4; V: TRBV18; size: many; D: .; CDR3: CASSPATGVELFF; DNA: TGTGCCAGCTCACCCGCGACAGGAGTCGAACTGTTTTTT
J: TRBJ2-2; V: TRBV7-3; size: .; D: .; CDR3: CASSFAGYTGELFF; DNA: TGTGCCAGCAGCTTCGCGGGCTACACCGGGGAGCTGTTTTTT
J: TRBJ2-1; V: TRBV24-1; size: few; D: TRBD2; CDR3: CATSGGLAGALSYNEQFF; DNA: TGTGCCACCAGTGGTGGACTAGCGGGAGCGTTATCCTACAATGAGCAGTTCTTC
J: TRBJ2-1; V: TRBV20-1; size: many; D: TRBD2; CDR3: CSAHDPGLGIYNEQFF; DNA: TGCAGTGCCCATGATCCGGGACTAGGTATCTACAATGAGCAGTTCTTC
J: TRBJ2-7; V: TRBV28; size: few; D: .; CDR3: CASNENVAPYEQYF; DNA: TGTGCCAGCAACGAAAACGTCGCGCCCTACGAGCAGTACTTC
J: TRBJ2-3; V: TRBV6-5; size: .; D: .; CDR3: CASSYSAGSGTDTQYF; DNA: TGTGCCAGCAGTTACTCTGCAGGTTCCGGCACAGATACGCAGTATTTT
J: TRBJ1-6; V: TRBV2; size: many; D: TRBD1; CDR3: CASSAGTGVSPLHF; DNA: TGTGCCAGCAGCGCCGGGACAGGGGTGTCACCCCTCCACTTT